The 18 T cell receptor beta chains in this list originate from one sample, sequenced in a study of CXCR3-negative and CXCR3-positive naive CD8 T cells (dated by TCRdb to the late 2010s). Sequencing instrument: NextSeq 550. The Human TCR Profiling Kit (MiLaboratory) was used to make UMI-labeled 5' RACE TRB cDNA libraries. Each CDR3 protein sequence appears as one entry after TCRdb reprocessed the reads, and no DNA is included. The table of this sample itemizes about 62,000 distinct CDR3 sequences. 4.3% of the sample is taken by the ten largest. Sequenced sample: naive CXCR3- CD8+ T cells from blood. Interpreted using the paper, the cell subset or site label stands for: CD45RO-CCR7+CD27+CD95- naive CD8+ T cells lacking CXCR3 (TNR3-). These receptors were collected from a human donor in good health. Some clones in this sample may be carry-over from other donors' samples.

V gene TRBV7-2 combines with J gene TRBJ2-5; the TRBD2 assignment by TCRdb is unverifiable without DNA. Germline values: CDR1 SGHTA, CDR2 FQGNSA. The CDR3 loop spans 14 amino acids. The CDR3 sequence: CASRRLAGDKTQYF. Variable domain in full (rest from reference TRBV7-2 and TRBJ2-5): GAGVSQSPSNKVTEKGKDVELRCDPISGHTALYWYRQSLGQGLEFLIYFQGNSAPDKSGLPSDRFSAERTGGSVSTLTIQRTQQEDSAVYLCASRRLAGDKTQYFGPGTRLLVL.

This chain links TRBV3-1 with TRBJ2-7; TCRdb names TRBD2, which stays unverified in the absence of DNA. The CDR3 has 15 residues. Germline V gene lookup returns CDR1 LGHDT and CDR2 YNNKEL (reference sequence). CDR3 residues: CASSWTSGRIYEQYF.

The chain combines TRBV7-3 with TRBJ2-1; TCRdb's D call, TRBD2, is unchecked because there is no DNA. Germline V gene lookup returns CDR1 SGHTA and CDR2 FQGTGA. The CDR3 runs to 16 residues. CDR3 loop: CASEAGGPSSYNEQFF.

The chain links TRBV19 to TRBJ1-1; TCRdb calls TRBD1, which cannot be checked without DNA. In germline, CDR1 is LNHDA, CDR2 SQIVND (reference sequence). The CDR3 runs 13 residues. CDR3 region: CASRDNGNTEAFF.

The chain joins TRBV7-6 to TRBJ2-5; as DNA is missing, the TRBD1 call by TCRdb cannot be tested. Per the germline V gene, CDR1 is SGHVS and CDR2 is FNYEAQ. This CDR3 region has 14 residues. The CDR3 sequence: CASSLGGQRETQYF.

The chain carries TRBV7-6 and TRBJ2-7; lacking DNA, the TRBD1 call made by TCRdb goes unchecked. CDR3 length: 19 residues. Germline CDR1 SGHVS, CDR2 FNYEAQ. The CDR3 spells CASSLDRGQGAKTWYEQYF. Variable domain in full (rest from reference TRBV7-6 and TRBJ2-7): GAGVSQSPRYKVTKRGQDVALRCDPISGHVSLYWYRQALGQGPEFLTYFNYEAQQDKSGLPNDRFSAERPEGSISTLTIQRTEQRDSAMYRCASSLDRGQGAKTWYEQYFGPGTRLTVT.

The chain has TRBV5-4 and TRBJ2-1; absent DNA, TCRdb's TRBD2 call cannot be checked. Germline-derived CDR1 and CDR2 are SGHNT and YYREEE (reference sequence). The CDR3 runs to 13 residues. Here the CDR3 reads CASSDLQGSEQFF.

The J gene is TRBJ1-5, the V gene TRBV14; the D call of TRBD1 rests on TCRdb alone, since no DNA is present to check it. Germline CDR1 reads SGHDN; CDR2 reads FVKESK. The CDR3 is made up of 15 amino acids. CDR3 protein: CASSQGQGANQPQHF.

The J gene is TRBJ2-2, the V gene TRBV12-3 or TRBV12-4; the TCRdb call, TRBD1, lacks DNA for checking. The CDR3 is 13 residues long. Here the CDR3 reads CASGGANTGELFF.

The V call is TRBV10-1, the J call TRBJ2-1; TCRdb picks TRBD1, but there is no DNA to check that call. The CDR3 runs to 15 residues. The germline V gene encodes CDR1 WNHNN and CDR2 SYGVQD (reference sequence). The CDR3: CASSEGDPTYNEQFF.

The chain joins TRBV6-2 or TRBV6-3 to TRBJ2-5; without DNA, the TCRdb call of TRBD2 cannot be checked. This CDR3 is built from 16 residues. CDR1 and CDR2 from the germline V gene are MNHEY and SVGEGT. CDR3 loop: CASTDTTSGGKETQYF.

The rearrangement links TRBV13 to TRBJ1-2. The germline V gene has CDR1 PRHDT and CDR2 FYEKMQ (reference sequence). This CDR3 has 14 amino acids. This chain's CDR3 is CASSQTPGNYGYTF.

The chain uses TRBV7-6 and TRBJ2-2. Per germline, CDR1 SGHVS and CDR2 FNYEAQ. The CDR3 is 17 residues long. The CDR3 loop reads CASSLNLRFTNTGELFF.

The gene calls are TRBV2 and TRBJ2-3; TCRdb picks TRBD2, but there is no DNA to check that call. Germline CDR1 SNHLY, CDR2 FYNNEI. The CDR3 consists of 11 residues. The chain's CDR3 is CATGGPGAWDF.

CDR3 sequence: CASSANRGAYGYTF. The chain recombines TRBV6-5 with TRBJ1-2; TCRdb's D call of TRBD1 is untestable without DNA. CDR1 MNHEY and CDR2 SVGAGI come from the germline V gene. The CDR3 consists of 14 residues.

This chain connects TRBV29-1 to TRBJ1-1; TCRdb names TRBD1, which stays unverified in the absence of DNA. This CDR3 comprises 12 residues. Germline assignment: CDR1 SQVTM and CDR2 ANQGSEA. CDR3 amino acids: CSVARGGTEAFF. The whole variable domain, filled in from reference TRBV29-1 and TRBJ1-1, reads SAVISQKPSRDICQRGTSLTIQCQVDSQVTMMFWYRQQPGQSLTLIATANQGSEATYESGFVIDKFPISRPNLTFSTLTVSNMSPEDSSIYLCSVARGGTEAFFGQGTRLTVV.

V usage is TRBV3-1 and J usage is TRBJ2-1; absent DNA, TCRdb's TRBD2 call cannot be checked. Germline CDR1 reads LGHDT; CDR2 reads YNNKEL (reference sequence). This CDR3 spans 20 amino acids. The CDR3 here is CASSQDPGKAGGGSYNEQFF.

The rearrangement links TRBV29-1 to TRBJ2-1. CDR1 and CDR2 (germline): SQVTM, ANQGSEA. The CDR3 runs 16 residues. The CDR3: CSVELERLSSYNEQFF.